The rows below give T cell receptor beta chains drawn from one sample of a study of CD8 T cells in ankylosing spondylitis. One entry per CDR3 protein, called by TCRdb with MiXCR from the 5' RACE reads. Of 270,000 or so distinct CDR3 sequences in the sample, more than 15% were seen once. Sequenced input: blood, either unsorted or a sorted T cell fraction (not recorded which). The receptors come from a male donor with ankylosing spondylitis or in good health (not recorded which). CDR3s include the opening cysteine and the closing phenylalanine or tryptophan. Each record gives: J gene, D gene, clone size, V gene, CDR3 protein, CDR3 DNA. A D gene is named only where the DNA matches it firmly. The size field is filled for only some rows; it gives once, few, many or a size class.

>TRBJ1-1|NA|many|TRBV5-1
CASSLTGTLNTEAFF
TGCGCCAGCAGCCTCACCGGGACGTTGAACACTGAAGCTTTCTTT
>TRBJ2-3|TRBD1|NA|TRBV11-2
CASSLSRTGGFTDTQYF
TGTGCCAGCAGCTTGTCCCGGACAGGGGGGTTCACAGATACGCAGTATTTT
>TRBJ1-2|TRBD1|NA|TRBV20-1
CSAREQGEDYGYTF
TGCAGTGCTAGAGAACAGGGGGAGGACTATGGCTACACCTTC
>TRBJ2-7|TRBD2|NA|TRBV4-1
CASSQVLTSGYEQYF
TGCGCCAGCAGCCAAGTCTTAACTAGCGGCTACGAGCAGTACTTC
>TRBJ2-1|NA|once|TRBV30
CAWSEGEQFF
TGTGCCTGGAGTGAAGGTGAGCAGTTCTTC
>TRBJ2-2|TRBD1|NA|TRBV9
CASSPEDREYTGELFF
TGTGCCAGCAGCCCAGAAGACAGGGAGTACACCGGGGAGCTGTTTTTT
>TRBJ2-3|NA|NA|TRBV4-3
CASSQDSSSPDTQYF
TGCGCCAGCAGCCAAGATAGCAGTTCCCCAGATACGCAGTATTTT
>TRBJ2-1|TRBD2|NA|TRBV24-1
CATSELAGAGNEQFF
TGTGCCACCAGTGAACTAGCGGGAGCCGGCAATGAGCAGTTCTTC
>TRBJ2-5|NA|many|TRBV6-2/TRBV6-3
CASSYLLDGASQETQYF
TGTGCCAGCAGTTACCTCCTGGACGGAGCATCCCAAGAGACCCAGTACTTC
>TRBJ1-5|NA|many|TRBV15
CATSPGGANQPQHF
TGTGCCACCAGCCCTGGGGGGGCCAATCAGCCCCAGCATTTT
>TRBJ2-3|TRBD1|NA|TRBV20-1
CSARDGDRGTDTQYF
TGCAGTGCTAGAGATGGCGACAGGGGAACAGATACGCAGTATTTT
>TRBJ2-1|TRBD2|NA|TRBV5-1
CASSLRLAGGEAFGSYNEQFF
TGCGCCAGCAGCTTGCGACTAGCGGGAGGGGAAGCTTTCGGCTCCTACAATGAGCAGTTCTTC
>TRBJ2-1|TRBD2|NA|TRBV11-2
CASSLVGTSGDEQFF
TGTGCCAGCAGCTTAGTGGGGACTAGCGGCGATGAGCAGTTCTTC
>TRBJ2-5|NA|few|TRBV9
CASSSPLEDADMETQYF
TGTGCCAGCAGCTCTCCCCTCGAAGATGCCGATATGGAGACCCAGTACTTC
>TRBJ2-5|TRBD2|few|TRBV4-3
CASSQDFLAGGETQYF
TGCGCCAGCAGCCAAGATTTCCTAGCGGGAGGGGAGACCCAGTACTTC
>TRBJ2-7|NA|few|TRBV29-1
CSVDGQGPSYEQYF
TGCAGCGTTGACGGGCAGGGCCCCTCCTACGAGCAGTACTTC
>TRBJ1-1|NA|few|TRBV12-3/TRBV12-4
CASTQTRGHTEAFF
TGTGCCAGCACCCAAACCAGGGGCCACACTGAAGCTTTCTTT
>TRBJ2-7|TRBD2|many|TRBV7-8
CASSLSGSGYEQYF
TGTGCCAGCAGCTTGAGCGGGAGTGGATACGAGCAGTACTTC
>TRBJ2-1|TRBD2|few|TRBV9
CASSTSISGSSYNEQFF
TGTGCCAGCAGCACGAGTATAAGCGGGAGCTCCTACAATGAGCAGTTCTTC
>TRBJ1-2|NA|NA|TRBV7-3
CASGLSSSGAVYGYTF
TGTGCCAGCGGCTTAAGTAGCTCCGGGGCGGTATATGGCTACACCTTC
>TRBJ2-5|TRBD2|few|TRBV4-1
CASSQDPSGSETQYF
TGCGCCAGCAGCCAAGACCCTAGCGGGAGTGAGACCCAGTACTTC
>TRBJ2-1|TRBD2|NA|TRBV27
CASTASGRNEQFF
TGTGCCAGCACGGCTAGCGGGAGGAATGAGCAGTTCTTC
>TRBJ2-3|TRBD2|many|TRBV9
CASSVNSGSMTDTQYF
TGTGCCAGCAGCGTGAATAGCGGGAGTATGACAGATACGCAGTATTTT
>TRBJ2-5|NA|NA|TRBV29-1
CSAPTGLTQETQYF
TGCAGCGCCCCGACAGGACTCACCCAAGAGACCCAGTACTTC
>TRBJ2-1|TRBD2|many|TRBV7-2
CASTILAGVTPYNEQFF
TGTGCCAGCACCATACTAGCGGGAGTTACCCCCTACAATGAGCAGTTCTTC
>TRBJ2-3|TRBD2|few|TRBV27
CASSHSGSRGFGTDTQYF
TGTGCCAGCAGTCATAGCGGGAGTAGGGGTTTTGGCACAGATACGCAGTATTTT
>TRBJ2-7|TRBD2|NA|TRBV5-6
CASSPGLAGSSYEQYF
TGTGCCAGCAGCCCAGGACTAGCGGGATCCTCCTACGAGCAGTACTTC
>TRBJ1-1|NA|NA|TRBV5-5
CASSFGGANTEAFF
TGTGCCAGCAGCTTTGGAGGGGCCAACACTGAAGCTTTCTTT
>TRBJ2-2|TRBD2|few|TRBV3-1
CASSQDLWREGHTGELFF
TGTGCCAGCAGCCAAGACCTTTGGCGGGAGGGTCACACCGGGGAGCTGTTTTTT
>TRBJ1-3|NA|NA|TRBV20-1
CSARGVGTGNTIYF
TGCAGTGCTAGAGGTGTAGGGACAGGAAACACCATATATTTT
>TRBJ2-2|NA|NA|TRBV7-9
CASSFPLAQANTGELFF
TGTGCCAGCAGCTTTCCCCTAGCCCAGGCGAACACCGGGGAGCTGTTTTTT
>TRBJ2-3|NA|NA|TRBV6-2/TRBV6-3
CASSRTEPDTQYF
TGTGCCAGCAGTCGGACAGAACCAGATACGCAGTATTTT
>TRBJ2-1|TRBD2|NA|TRBV14
CASSQDGWTSSYNEQFF
TGTGCCAGCAGCCAAGATGGGTGGACTAGCTCCTACAATGAGCAGTTCTTC
>TRBJ2-7|NA|NA|TRBV4-1
CASSQGVGPEQYF
TGCGCCAGCAGCCAAGGAGTCGGACCAGAGCAGTACTTC
>TRBJ2-3|NA|many|TRBV6-1
CATGLTHIDTQYF
TGTGCCACTGGACTCACCCACATAGATACGCAGTATTTT
>TRBJ1-3|NA|few|TRBV11-2
CASSLVYRTPVSGNTIYF
TGTGCCAGCAGCTTAGTGTATAGGACCCCCGTCTCTGGAAACACCATATATTTT
>TRBJ2-1|TRBD2|NA|TRBV7-9
CASSTRTRFEQFF
TGTGCCAGCAGCACCCGGACTAGATTTGAGCAGTTCTTC
>TRBJ2-1|TRBD2|NA|TRBV4-1
CASSPPGTSVTYNEQFF
TGCGCCAGCAGCCCCCCCGGGACTAGCGTTACCTACAATGAGCAGTTCTTC
>TRBJ1-1|NA|few|TRBV29-1
CSVVGRGARTEAFF
TGCAGCGTTGTAGGACGGGGGGCGCGCACTGAAGCTTTCTTT
>TRBJ1-1|NA|many|TRBV20-1
CSADTGTLNTEAFF
TGCAGTGCTGATACCGGGACATTGAACACTGAAGCTTTCTTT
>TRBJ2-3|TRBD2|NA|TRBV15
CATSRSLAGGADTQYF
TGTGCCACCAGCAGATCCCTAGCGGGAGGGGCAGATACGCAGTATTTT
>TRBJ2-7|NA|once|TRBV7-3
CASSLLGHSSEQYF
TGTGCCAGCAGCTTGCTGGGACACTCGTCCGAGCAGTACTTC
>TRBJ2-1|TRBD2|many|TRBV29-1
CSVEREGLTMQFF
TGCAGCGTTGAGCGGGAGGGCCTTACGATGCAGTTCTTC
>TRBJ2-7|NA|NA|TRBV10-1
CAKDIVIYEQYF
TGCGCCAAGGACATAGTAATATACGAGCAGTACTTC
>TRBJ2-7|NA|few|TRBV2
CASSEVAGHKNF
TGTGCCAGCAGTGAAGTCGCGGGGCATAAGAACTTC
>TRBJ2-3|NA|NA|TRBV19
CASSPPSGGPTDTQYF
TGTGCCAGTAGTCCTCCGAGTGGGGGGCCCACAGATACGCAGTATTTT
>TRBJ2-5|TRBD2|many|TRBV6-1
CASSELAGAWGETQYF
TGTGCCAGCAGCGAACTAGCGGGCGCTTGGGGGGAGACCCAGTACTTC
>TRBJ1-1|NA|few|TRBV9
CASSVAEGDISLGTEAFF
TGTGCCAGCAGCGTAGCGGAGGGGGACATCTCCCTGGGGACTGAAGCTTTCTTT
>TRBJ1-4|NA|many|TRBV4-3
CASSLSATNEKLFF
TGCGCCAGCAGCCTCAGCGCAACTAATGAAAAACTGTTTTTT
>TRBJ2-3|NA|NA|TRBV29-1
CSVTHLGATDTQYF
TGCAGCGTAACCCACCTAGGGGCCACAGATACGCAGTATTTT
>TRBJ2-7|TRBD2|NA|TRBV4-1
CASSQVVWTSGSYEQYF
TGCGCCAGCAGCCAAGTGGTCTGGACTAGCGGCTCCTACGAGCAGTACTTC
>TRBJ1-1|NA|NA|TRBV19
CASSVRDGRNTEAFF
TGTGCCAGTAGTGTTCGGGACGGAAGGAACACTGAAGCTTTCTTT
>TRBJ2-1|TRBD2|many|TRBV29-1
CSVEAGGYNEQFF
TGCAGCGTTGAAGCGGGAGGTTACAATGAGCAGTTCTTC
>TRBJ2-5|TRBD2|NA|TRBV5-1
CASSLGTSQIETQYF
TGCGCCAGCAGCTTGGGGACTAGTCAAATTGAGACCCAGTACTTC
>TRBJ1-2|NA|NA|TRBV14
CASSQDFLQILGGYTF
TGTGCCAGCAGCCAAGATTTTCTACAGATTCTTGGTGGCTACACCTTC
>TRBJ2-7|NA|few|TRBV28
CASSPYRWGNYEQYF
TGTGCCAGCAGTCCGTACCGGTGGGGGAACTACGAGCAGTACTTC
>TRBJ2-2|NA|few|TRBV11-2
CASSMLSDWNTGELFF
TGTGCCAGCAGCATGCTATCGGACTGGAACACCGGGGAGCTGTTTTTT
>TRBJ2-2|NA|many|TRBV6-5
CASSYLASTGELFF
TGTGCCAGCAGTTACTTAGCTTCCACCGGGGAGCTGTTTTTT